The present TCR beta chain was sequenced within a study of T cell responses to AZD1222 COVID-19 vaccine. Sequencing used immunoSEQ multiplex PCR; TCRdb keeps in-frame clones, though not all of them. The profile shows some 130,000 clones, more than 75% of them singletons. General study results and limits: An increase in Spike-specific TCR breadth and depth was observed after two AZD1222 doses.

Turning to this clone: Antigen: not known.

J gave up 0 bases and V 11 bases, and 11 bases lay outside the gene matches. Looked up from germline, CDR1 is SNHLY and CDR2 is FYNNEI. This CDR3 has 15 amino acids. This material consisted of peripheral blood, taken 28 days after the second AZD1222 dose. The chain carries TRBV2 and TRBJ1-2, with 8 bases aligning to TRBD1. The receptor comes from an adult who received the AZD1222 COVID-19 vaccine. CDR3 in DNA: TGTGCCGGGGCGGGACAGGTCGCCGCTAACTATGGCTACACCTTC. This gives the protein CAGAGQVAANYGYTF.